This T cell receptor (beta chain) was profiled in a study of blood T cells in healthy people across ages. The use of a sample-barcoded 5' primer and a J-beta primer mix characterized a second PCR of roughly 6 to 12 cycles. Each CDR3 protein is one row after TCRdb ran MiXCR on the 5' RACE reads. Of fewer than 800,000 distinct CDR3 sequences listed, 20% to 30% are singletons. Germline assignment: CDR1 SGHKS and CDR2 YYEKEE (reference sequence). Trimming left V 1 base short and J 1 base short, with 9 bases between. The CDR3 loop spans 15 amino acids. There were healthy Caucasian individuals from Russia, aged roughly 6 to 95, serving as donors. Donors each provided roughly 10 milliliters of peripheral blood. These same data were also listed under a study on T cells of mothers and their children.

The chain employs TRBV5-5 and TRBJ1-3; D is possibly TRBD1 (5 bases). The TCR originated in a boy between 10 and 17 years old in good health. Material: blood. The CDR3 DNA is TGTGCCAGCAGCTTGTCGGGGGGATCTGGAAACACCATATATTTT. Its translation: CASSLSGGSGNTIYF.